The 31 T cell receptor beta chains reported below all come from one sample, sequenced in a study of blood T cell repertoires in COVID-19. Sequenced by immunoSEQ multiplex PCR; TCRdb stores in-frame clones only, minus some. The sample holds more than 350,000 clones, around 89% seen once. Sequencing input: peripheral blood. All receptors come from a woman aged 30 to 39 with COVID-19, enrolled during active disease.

CDR3 nucleotides: TGTGCCAGCAGCCCCGGACAGGGCGCGGATACGCAGTATTTT. Amino acids: CASSPGQGADTQYF. The J gene is TRBJ2-3, the V gene TRBV5-4; 8 nucleotides line up with TRBD1. The CDR3 is 14 residues long. The V gene's germline CDR1 is SGHNT and CDR2 YYREEE (reference sequence). The J segment lost 6 bases and the V segment lost 4 bases, leaving 7 bases of the junction unmatched.

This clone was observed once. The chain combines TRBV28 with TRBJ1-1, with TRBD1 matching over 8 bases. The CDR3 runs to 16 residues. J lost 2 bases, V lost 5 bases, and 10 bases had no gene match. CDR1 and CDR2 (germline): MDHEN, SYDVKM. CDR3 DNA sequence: TGTGCCAGCAGTCCAGACCTCAGGGGGCAAAACACTGAAGCTTTCTTT. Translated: CASSPDLRGQNTEAFF.

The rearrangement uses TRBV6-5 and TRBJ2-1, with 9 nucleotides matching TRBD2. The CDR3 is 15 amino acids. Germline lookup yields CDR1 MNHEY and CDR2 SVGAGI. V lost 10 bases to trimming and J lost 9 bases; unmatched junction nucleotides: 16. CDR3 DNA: TGTGCCATCTCCTGGCGGGGGGGGGCCGAAGGTGAGCAGTTCTTC. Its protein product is CAISWRGGAEGEQFF.

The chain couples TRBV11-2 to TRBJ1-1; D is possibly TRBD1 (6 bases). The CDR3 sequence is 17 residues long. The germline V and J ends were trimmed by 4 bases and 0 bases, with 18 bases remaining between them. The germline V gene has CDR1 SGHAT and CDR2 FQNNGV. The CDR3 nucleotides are TGTGCCAGCAGCTCCACAGGGAGATGGTCCCTGAACACTGAAGCTTTCTTT. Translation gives CASSSTGRWSLNTEAFF.

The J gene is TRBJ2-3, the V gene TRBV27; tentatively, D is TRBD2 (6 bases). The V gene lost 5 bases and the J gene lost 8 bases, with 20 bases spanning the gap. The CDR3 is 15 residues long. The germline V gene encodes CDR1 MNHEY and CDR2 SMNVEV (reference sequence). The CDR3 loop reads CASSPWGGLASTQYF. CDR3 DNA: TGTGCCAGCAGTCCCTGGGGAGGTTTGGCGAGTACGCAGTATTTT.

The CDR3 region is CASSLAGATNEKLFF. In DNA form, the CDR3 reads TGCGCCAGCAGCTTGGCAGGGGCCACTAATGAAAAACTGTTTTTT. The V call is TRBV5-1, the J call TRBJ1-4, with D perhaps matching TRBD1 (6 bases). This CDR3 region has 15 residues. V was trimmed by 0 bases and J by 2 bases, leaving 8 bases between them. From germline, CDR1 is SGHRS and CDR2 YFSETQ.

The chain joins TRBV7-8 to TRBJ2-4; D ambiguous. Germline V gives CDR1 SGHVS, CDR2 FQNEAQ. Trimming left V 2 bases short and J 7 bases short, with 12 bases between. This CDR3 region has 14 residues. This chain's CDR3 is CASSLPGLANIQYF. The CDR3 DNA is TGTGCCAGCAGCTTACCTGGGCTGGCGAACATTCAGTACTTC.

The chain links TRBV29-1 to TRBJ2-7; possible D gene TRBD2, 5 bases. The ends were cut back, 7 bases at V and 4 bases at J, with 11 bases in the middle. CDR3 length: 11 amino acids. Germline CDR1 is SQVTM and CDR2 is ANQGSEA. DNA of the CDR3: TGCAGCGCTGAGGGCGAATACGAGCAGTACTTC. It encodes CSAEGEYEQYF.

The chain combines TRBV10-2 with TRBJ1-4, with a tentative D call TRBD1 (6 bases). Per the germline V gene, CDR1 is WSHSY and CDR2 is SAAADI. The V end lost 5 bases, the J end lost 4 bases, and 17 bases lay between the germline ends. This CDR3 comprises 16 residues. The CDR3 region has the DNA TGCGCCAGCAGTAACAGGGTTCGCGGTCTTAATGAAAAACTGTTTTTT. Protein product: CASSNRVRGLNEKLFF.

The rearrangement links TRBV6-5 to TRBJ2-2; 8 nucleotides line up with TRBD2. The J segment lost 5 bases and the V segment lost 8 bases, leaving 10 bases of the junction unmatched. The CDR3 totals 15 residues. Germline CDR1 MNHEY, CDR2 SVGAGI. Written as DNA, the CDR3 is TGTGCCAGCCACTCCGGCGGGGGGTATACCGGGGAGCTGTTTTTT. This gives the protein CASHSGGGYTGELFF.

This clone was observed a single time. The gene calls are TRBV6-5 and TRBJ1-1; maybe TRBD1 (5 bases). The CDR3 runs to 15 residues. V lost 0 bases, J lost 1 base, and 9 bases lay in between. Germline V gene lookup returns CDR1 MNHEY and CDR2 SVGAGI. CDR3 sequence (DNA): TGTGCCAGCAGTTACTCAGGGGTCGGGAACACTGAAGCTTTCTTT. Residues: CASSYSGVGNTEAFF.

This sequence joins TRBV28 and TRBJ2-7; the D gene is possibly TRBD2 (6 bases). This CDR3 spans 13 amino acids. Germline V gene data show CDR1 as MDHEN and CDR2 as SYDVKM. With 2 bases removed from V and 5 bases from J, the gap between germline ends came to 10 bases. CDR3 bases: TGTGCCAGCAGTTTAAATGGAGGGCACGAGCAGTACGTC. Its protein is CASSLNGGHEQYV.

In DNA, the CDR3 is TGTGCCAGCAGTTACCAACAGGGTGGGGGCTCCTACGAGCAGTACTTC. Encoded protein: CASSYQQGGGSYEQYF. The V call is TRBV28, the J call TRBJ2-7; a possible D gene is TRBD1 (6 bases). CDR1 is MDHEN and CDR2 is SYDVKM in the germline V gene. Deletions cut 4 bases from V and 0 bases from J, with 16 bases between. This CDR3 is 16 amino acids long.

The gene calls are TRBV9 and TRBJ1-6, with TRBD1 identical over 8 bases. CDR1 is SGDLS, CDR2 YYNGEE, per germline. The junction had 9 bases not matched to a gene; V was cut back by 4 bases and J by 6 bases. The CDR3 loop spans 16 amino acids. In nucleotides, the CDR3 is TGTGCCAGCAGCCCGCCAGGCAGGGGGCTTAATTCACCCCTCCACTTT. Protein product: CASSPPGRGLNSPLHF.

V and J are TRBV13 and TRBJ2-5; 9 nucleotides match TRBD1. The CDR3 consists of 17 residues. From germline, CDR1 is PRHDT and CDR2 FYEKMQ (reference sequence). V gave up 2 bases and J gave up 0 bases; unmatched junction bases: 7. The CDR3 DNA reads TGTGCCAGCAGCTTACGAGCGGGACAGGGATACCAAGAGACCCAGTACTTC. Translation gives CASSLRAGQGYQETQYF.

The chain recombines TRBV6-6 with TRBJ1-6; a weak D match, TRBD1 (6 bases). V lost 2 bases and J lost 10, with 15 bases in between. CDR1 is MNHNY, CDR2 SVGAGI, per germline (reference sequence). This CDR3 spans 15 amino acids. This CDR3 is CASSYQGGAGSPLHF. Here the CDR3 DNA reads TGTGCCAGCAGTTACCAAGGGGGGGCTGGGTCACCCCTCCACTTT.

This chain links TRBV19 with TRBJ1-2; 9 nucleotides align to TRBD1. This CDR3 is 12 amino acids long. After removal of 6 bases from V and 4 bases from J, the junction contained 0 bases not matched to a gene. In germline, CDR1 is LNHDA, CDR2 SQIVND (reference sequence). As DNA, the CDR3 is TGTGCCAGTAGGACAGGGGGCTATGGCTACACCTTC. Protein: CASRTGGYGYTF.

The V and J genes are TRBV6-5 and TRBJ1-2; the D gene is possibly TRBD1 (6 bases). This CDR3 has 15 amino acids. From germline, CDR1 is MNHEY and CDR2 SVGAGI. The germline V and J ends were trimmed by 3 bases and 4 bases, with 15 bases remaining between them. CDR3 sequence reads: CASSYERGGLYGYTF. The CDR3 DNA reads TGTGCCAGCAGTTATGAGAGGGGGGGACTCTATGGCTACACCTTC.

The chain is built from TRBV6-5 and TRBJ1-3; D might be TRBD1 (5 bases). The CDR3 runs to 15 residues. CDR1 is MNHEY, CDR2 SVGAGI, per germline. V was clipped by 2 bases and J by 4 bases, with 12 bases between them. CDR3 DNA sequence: TGTGCCAGCAGTTACCGTGGAGGGGAGGGAAACACCATATATTTT. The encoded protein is CASSYRGGEGNTIYF.

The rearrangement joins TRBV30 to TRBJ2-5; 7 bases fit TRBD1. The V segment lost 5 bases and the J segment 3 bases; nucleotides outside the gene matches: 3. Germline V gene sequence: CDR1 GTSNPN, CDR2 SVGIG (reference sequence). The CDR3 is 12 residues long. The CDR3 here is CAWCQGEETQYF. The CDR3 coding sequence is TGTGCCTGGTGCCAGGGGGAAGAGACCCAGTACTTC.

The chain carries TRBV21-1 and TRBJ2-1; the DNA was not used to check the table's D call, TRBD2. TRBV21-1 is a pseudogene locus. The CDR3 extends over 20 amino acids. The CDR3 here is CASSSKSDKGDRGLAGEQFF. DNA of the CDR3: TGTGCCAGCAGCAGCAAATCCGACAAGGGAGACAGGGGACTAGCGGGGGAGCAGTTCTTC.

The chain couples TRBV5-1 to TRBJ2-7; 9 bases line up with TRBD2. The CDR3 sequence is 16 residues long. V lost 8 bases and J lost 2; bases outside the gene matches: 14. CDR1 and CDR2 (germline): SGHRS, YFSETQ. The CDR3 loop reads CASYLAGYPTAYEQYF. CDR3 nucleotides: TGCGCCAGTTATCTAGCGGGGTATCCAACAGCCTACGAGCAGTACTTC.

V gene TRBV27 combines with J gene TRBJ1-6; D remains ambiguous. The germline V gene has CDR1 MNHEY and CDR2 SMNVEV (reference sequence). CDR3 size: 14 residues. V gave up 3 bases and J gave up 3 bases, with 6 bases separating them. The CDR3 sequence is CASSFRIYNSPLHF. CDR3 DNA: TGTGCCAGCAGTTTTCGTATCTATAATTCACCCCTCCACTTT.

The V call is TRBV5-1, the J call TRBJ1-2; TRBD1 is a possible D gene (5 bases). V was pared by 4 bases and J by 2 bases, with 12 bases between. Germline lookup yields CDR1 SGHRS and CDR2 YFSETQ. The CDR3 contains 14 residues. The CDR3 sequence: CASSAEGRNYGYTF. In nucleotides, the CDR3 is TGCGCCAGCAGCGCGGAGGGGAGGAACTATGGCTACACCTTC.

This CDR3 reads CASSFQGHQPQHF. The CDR3 bases are TGTGCCAGCAGCTTTCAGGGGCATCAGCCCCAGCATTTT. The chain links TRBV7-2 to TRBJ1-5, with TRBD1 as a possible D gene (6 bases). The CDR3 is made up of 13 amino acids. Trimming pared 3 bases from V and 5 bases from J, leaving 8 bases between. CDR1 SGHTA and CDR2 FQGNSA come from the germline V gene.

CDR3 sequence reads: CASRSGTSADNEQFF. Here the CDR3 DNA reads TGTGCCAGCAGATCCGGGACTAGCGCCGACAATGAGCAGTTCTTC. The chain couples TRBV28 to TRBJ2-1, with 10 bases identical to TRBD2. This CDR3 region has 15 residues. V trimming: 6 bases; J trimming: 5 bases; junction bases outside the gene matches: 7. The germline gives CDR1 MDHEN, CDR2 SYDVKM.

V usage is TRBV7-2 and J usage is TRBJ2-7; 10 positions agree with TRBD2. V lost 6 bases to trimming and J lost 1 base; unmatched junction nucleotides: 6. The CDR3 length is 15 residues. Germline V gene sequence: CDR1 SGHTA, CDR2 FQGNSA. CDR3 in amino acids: CASSPLAGRSYEQYF. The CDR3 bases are TGTGCCAGCAGTCCACTAGCGGGGCGTTCCTACGAGCAGTACTTC.

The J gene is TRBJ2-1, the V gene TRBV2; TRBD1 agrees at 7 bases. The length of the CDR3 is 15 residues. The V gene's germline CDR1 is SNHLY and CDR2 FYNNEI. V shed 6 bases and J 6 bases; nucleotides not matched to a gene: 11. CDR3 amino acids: CASRPGDSPTNEQFF. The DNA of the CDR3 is TGTGCCAGCAGACCAGGGGACAGCCCTACCAATGAGCAGTTCTTC.

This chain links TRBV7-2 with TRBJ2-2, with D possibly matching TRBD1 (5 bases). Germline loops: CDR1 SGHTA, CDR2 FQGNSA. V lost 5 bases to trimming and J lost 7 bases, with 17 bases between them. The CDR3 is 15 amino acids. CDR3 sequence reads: CASSDGLGAFGELFF. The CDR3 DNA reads TGTGCCAGCAGCGATGGGTTAGGGGCGTTCGGGGAGCTGTTTTTT.

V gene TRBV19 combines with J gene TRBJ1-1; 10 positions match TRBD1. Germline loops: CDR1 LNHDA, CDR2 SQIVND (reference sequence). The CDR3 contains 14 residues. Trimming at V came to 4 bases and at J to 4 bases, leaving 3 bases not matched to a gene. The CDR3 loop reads CASSRGQGFTEAFF. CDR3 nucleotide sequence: TGTGCCAGTAGTAGGGGACAGGGGTTCACTGAAGCTTTCTTT.

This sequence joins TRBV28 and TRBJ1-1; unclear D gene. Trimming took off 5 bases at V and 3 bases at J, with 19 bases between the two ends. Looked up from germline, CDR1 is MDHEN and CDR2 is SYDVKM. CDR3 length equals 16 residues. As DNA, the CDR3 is TGTGCCAGCAGTCCCCATGACACCGGGCGGGACACTGAAGCTTTCTTT. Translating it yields CASSPHDTGRDTEAFF.